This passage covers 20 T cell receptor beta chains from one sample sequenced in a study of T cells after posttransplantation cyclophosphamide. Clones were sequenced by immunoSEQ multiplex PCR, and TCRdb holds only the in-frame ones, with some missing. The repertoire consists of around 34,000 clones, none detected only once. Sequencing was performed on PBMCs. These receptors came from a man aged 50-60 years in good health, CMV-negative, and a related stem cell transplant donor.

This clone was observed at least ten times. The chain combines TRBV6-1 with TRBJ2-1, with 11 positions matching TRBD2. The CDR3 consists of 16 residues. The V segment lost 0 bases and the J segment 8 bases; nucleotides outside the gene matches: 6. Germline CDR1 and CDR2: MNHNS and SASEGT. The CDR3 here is CASSEAPSGGLYEQFF. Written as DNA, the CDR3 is TGTGCCAGCAGTGAAGCGCCTAGCGGGGGGTTATATGAGCAGTTCTTC.

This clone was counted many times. CDR3: CASSLRTRTEAFF. As DNA, the CDR3 is TGTGCCAGCAGCTTAAGGACAAGGACTGAAGCTTTCTTT. The J gene is TRBJ1-1, the V gene TRBV7-9; maybe TRBD1 (5 bases). In germline, CDR1 is SEHNR, CDR2 FQNEAQ (reference sequence). The CDR3 length is 13 residues. With 2 bases removed from V and 5 bases from J, the gap between germline ends came to 9 bases. Full variable domain (rest looked up from reference TRBV7-9 and TRBJ1-1): DTGVSQNPRHKITKRGQNVTFRCDPISEHNRLYWYRQTLGQGPEFLTYFQNEAQLEKSRLLSDRFSAERPKGSFSTLEIQRTEQGDSAMYLCASSLRTRTEAFFGQGTRLTVV.

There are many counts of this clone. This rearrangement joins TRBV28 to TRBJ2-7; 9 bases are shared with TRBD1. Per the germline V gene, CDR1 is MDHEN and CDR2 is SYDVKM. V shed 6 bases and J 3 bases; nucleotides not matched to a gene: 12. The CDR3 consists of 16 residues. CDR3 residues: CASRDPDRGGFYEQYF. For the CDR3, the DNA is TGTGCCAGCAGAGACCCCGACAGGGGGGGGTTCTACGAGCAGTACTTC.

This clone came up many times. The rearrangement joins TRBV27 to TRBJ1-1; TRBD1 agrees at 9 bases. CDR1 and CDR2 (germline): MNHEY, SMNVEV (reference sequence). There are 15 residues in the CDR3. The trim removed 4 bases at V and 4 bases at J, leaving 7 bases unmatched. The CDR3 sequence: CASSSGTGISTEAFF. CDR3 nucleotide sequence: TGTGCCAGCAGTTCCGGGACAGGGATTTCCACTGAAGCTTTCTTT.

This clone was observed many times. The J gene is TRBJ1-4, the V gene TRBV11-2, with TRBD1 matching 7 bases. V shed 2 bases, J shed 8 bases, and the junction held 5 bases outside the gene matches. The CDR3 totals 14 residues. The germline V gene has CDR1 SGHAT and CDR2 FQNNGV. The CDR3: CASSLWQGDEKLFF. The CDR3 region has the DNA TGTGCCAGCAGCTTATGGCAGGGGGACGAAAAACTGTTTTTT.

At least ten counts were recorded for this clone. For the CDR3, the DNA is TGCGCCAGCAGATCGACAGGGTACGAAGTGAGCCCCTACGAGCAGTACTTC. Translating gives CASRSTGYEVSPYEQYF. This chain connects TRBV5-1 to TRBJ2-7, with TRBD1 matching 7 bases. This CDR3 is 17 amino acids long. CDR1 and CDR2 (germline): SGHRS, YFSETQ. J gave up 2 bases and V 5 bases, and 16 bases lay outside the gene matches.

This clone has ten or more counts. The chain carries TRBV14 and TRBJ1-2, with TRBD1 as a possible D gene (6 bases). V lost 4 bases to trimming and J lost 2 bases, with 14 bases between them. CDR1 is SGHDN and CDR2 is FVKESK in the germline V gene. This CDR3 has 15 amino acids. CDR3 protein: CASSRLGQRNYGYTF. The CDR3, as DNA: TGTGCCAGCAGCCGACTTGGACAGCGAAACTATGGCTACACCTTC.

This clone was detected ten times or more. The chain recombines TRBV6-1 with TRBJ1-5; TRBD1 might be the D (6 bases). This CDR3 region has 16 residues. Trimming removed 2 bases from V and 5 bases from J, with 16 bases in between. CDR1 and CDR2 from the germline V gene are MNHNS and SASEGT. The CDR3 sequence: CASSEKRGSGYQPQHF. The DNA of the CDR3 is TGTGCCAGCAGTGAAAAGAGGGGGAGCGGTTATCAGCCCCAGCATTTT.

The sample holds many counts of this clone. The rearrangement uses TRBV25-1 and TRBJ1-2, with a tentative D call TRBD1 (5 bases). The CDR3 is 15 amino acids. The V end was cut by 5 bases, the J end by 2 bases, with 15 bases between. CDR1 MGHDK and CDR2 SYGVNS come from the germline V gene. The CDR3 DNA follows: TGTGCCAGCAGTACACGAGGGACTCTAAACTATGGCTACACCTTC. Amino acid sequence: CASSTRGTLNYGYTF.

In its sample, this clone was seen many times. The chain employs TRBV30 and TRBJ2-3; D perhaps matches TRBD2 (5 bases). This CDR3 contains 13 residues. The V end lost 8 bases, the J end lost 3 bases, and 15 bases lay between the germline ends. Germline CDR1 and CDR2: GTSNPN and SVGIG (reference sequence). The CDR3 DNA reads TGTGCCCTCTGGGGAGTCTCGACAGATACGCAGTATTTT. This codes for CALWGVSTDTQYF.

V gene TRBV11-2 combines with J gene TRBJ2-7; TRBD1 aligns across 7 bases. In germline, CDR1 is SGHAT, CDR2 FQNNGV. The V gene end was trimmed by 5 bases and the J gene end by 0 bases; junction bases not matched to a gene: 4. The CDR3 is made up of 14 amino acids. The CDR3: CASSLDRDSYEQYF. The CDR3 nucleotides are TGTGCCAGCAGCCTTGACAGGGACTCCTACGAGCAGTACTTC.

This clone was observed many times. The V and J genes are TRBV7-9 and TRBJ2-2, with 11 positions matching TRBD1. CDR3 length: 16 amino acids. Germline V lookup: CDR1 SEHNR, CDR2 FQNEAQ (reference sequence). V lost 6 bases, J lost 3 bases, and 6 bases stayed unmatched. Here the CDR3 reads CASRPRDRGYTGELFF. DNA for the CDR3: TGTGCCAGCAGGCCCCGGGACAGGGGGTACACCGGGGAGCTGTTTTTT.

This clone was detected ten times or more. CDR3 loop: CASSPKSPWASYEQYF. CDR3 DNA: TGCGCCAGCAGCCCAAAATCCCCTTGGGCCTCCTACGAGCAGTACTTC. The V and J genes are TRBV4-1 and TRBJ2-7; D not certain. The CDR3 spans 16 residues. Germline-derived CDR1 and CDR2 are MGHRA and YSYEKL. V was trimmed by 4 bases and J by 0 bases, leaving 16 bases between them.

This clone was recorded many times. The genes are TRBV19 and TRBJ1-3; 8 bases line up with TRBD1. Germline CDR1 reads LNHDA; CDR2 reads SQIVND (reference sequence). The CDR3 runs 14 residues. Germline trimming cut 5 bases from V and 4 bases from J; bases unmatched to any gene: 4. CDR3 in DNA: TGTGCCAGTAGTTCGACAGGGGTAGGAAACACCATATATTTT. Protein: CASSSTGVGNTIYF. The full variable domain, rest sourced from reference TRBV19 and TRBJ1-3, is DGGITQSPKYLFRKEGQNVTLSCEQNLNHDAMYWYRQDPGQGLRLIYYSQIVNDFQKGDIAEGYSVSREKKESFPLTVTSAQKNPTAFYLCASSSTGVGNTIYFGEGSWLTVV.

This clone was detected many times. CDR3 DNA: TGTGCCAGCAGCTTACAGGGGAGGGGTGATGGCTACACCTTC. Protein product: CASSLQGRGDGYTF. The chain has TRBV7-9 and TRBJ1-2, with a tentative D call TRBD1 (6 bases). The CDR3 extends over 14 amino acids. Looked up from germline, CDR1 is SEHNR and CDR2 is FQNEAQ (reference sequence). The ends were cut back, 2 bases at V and 6 bases at J, with 13 bases in the middle.

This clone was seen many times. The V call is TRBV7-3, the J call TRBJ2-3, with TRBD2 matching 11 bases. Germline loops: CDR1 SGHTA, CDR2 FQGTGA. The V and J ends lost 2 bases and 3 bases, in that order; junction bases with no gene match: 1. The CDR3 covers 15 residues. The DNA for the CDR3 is TGTGCCAGCAGCTTACTAGCGGGAGGTACAGATACGCAGTATTTT. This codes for CASSLLAGGTDTQYF.

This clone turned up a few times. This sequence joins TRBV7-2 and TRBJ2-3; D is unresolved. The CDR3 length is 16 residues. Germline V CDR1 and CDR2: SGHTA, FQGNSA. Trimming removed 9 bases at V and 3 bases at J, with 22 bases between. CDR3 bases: TGTGCCAGTGTCTCGCCGGGTCGTCCGCGGACAGATACGCAGTATTTT. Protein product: CASVSPGRPRTDTQYF.

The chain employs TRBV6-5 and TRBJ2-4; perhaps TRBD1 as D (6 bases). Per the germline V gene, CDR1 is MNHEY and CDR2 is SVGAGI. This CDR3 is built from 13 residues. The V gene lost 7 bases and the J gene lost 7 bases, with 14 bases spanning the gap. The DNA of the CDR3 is TGTGCCAGCAACAAACAGGGTAGCAACATTCAGTACTTC. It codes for CASNKQGSNIQYF.

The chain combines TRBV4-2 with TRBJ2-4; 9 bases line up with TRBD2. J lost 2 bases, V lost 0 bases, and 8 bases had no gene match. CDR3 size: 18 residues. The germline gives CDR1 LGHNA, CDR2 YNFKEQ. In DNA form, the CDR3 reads TGTGCCAGCAGCCAAGAGATCGCTAGCGGGGCTACCAAAAACATTCAGTACTTC. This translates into CASSQEIASGATKNIQYF.

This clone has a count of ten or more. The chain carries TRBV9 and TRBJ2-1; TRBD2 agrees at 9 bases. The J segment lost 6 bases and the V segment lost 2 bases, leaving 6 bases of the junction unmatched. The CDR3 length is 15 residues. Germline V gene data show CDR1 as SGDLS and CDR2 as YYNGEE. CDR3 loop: CASSVSGSEGNEQFF. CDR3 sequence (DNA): TGTGCCAGCAGCGTTAGCGGGAGTGAAGGCAATGAGCAGTTCTTC.